A selection of T cell receptor beta chains follows, all from one sample in a study of identical twins. In TCRdb, the 5' RACE reads were re-called with MiXCR into one record per CDR3 protein. The data contain roughly 230,000 distinct CDR3 sequences, around 8.8% of them singletons. The data also belong to a second study, concerning yellow fever vaccine responses in identical twins.

The sample was CD8+ T cells sorted from blood. These receptors all stem from a woman aged 18-29 years in good health. Both conserved end residues are part of each CDR3. Each record gives: clone size, V gene, J gene, D gene, CDR3 DNA, CDR3 protein. D genes are given only for firm matches. For some rows the clone size is stated as once, few or many, or as a class when expanded; others skip it.

few	TRBV4-3	TRBJ2-5	-	TGCGCCAGCAGCCAAGATCTCTCCGAGACCCAGTACTTC	CASSQDLSETQYF
many	TRBV20-1	TRBJ2-2	-	TGCAGTGCTAGTGCAGGGGCCGGGGAGCTGTTTTTT	CSASAGAGELFF
-	TRBV3-1	TRBJ2-6	-	TGTGCCAGCAGCCAAGATGGGCCAGGGGCCCACTCTGGGGCCAACGTCCTGACTTTC	CASSQDGPGAHSGANVLTF
few	TRBV7-9	TRBJ2-7	TRBD2	TGTGCCAGCAGCCCGAACTCCCCGGGACTAGTCTACGAGCAGTACTTC	CASSPNSPGLVYEQYF
many	TRBV11-3	TRBJ2-3	-	TGTGCCAGCAGCTCCTATCAGTCTCCAGATACGCAGTATTTT	CASSSYQSPDTQYF
-	TRBV27	TRBJ2-3	-	TGTGCCAGCAGACCGGACTCAGGATGGCACCCAGATACGCAGTATTTT	CASRPDSGWHPDTQYF
many	TRBV12-3/TRBV12-4	TRBJ1-2	-	TGTGCCACCCAGTCATCACAGAACTATGGCTACACCTTC	CATQSSQNYGYTF
-	TRBV3-1	TRBJ1-5	TRBD1	TGTGCCAGCAGCCTCGACAGGGGGCTAGGCCAGCCCCAGCATTTT	CASSLDRGLGQPQHF
-	TRBV6-2/TRBV6-3	TRBJ2-7	-	TGTGCCAGCAGTTCCAAACTCGTATCCATCAACGAGCAGTACTTC	CASSSKLVSINEQYF
-	TRBV27	TRBJ2-7	-	TGTGCCAGCAGTTTACACGCCTCGACAGAAATCTCCTACGAGCAGTACTTC	CASSLHASTEISYEQYF
-	TRBV11-2	TRBJ2-2	TRBD2	TGTGCCAGCAGCTTTGGACCGGGAGGGCGAACCGGGGAGCTGTTTTTT	CASSFGPGGRTGELFF
few	TRBV5-4	TRBJ2-3	-	TGTGCCAGCAGCTTGGATACGGGTAGCGGATACAGCACAGATACGCAGTATTTT	CASSLDTGSGYSTDTQYF
-	TRBV20-1	TRBJ2-5	TRBD2	TGCAGTGCTATTATCTACGAGCGGGAGGGAGAGACCCAGTACTTC	CSAIIYEREGETQYF
-	TRBV28	TRBJ1-6	-	TGTGCCAGCAGTTTATCAGGGGAGGGTCCACCCCTCCACTTT	CASSLSGEGPPLHF
-	TRBV10-3	TRBJ1-1	-	TGTGCCATCAGTCAGGGTACAGAAGCTTTCTTT	CAISQGTEAFF
many	TRBV7-9	TRBJ2-7	-	TGTGCCAGCAGCCTAGAGCCCGGGACACTCATATACTTC	CASSLEPGTLIYF
-	TRBV28	TRBJ2-5	TRBD2	TGTGCCAGCAGTTTATACCCTAAGACTAGCGGGCCAGAGGAGCTCGTGGAGACCCAGTACTTC	CASSLYPKTSGPEELVETQYF
-	TRBV12-3/TRBV12-4	TRBJ2-3	TRBD2	TGTGCCAGCAGTTCGACTAGCGGGGGGGCGGCAAATACGCAGTATTTT	CASSSTSGGAANTQYF
few	TRBV7-9	TRBJ2-1	-	TGTGCCAGCAGGAGTATTGACAATGAGCAGTTCTTC	CASRSIDNEQFF
-	TRBV2	TRBJ2-3	TRBD2	TGTGCCAGCAGCGTTGGGGATACTAGCGGAAGAAGGGATACGCAGTATTTT	CASSVGDTSGRRDTQYF
-	TRBV20-1	TRBJ2-5	-	TGCAGTGCCCCGGCGGAGCGCCGGGAGACCCAGTACTTC	CSAPAERRETQYF
many	TRBV6-5	TRBJ2-5	-	TGTGCCAGCAGTTATGCGCCCGCAGGCTCGGAGACCCAGTACTTC	CASSYAPAGSETQYF
many	TRBV27	TRBJ2-2	-	TGTGCCAGCAGTTTATCTCCTGGAACCGGGGAGCTGTTTTTT	CASSLSPGTGELFF